The next 9 T cell receptor beta chains were all read from a single sample in a study of PD-1 blockade in classical Hodgkin lymphoma. All patients experienced relapse after autologous stem cell transplantation, and brentuximab vedotin exposure was variable. Some clones are missing from TCRdb's copy, which holds only in-frame ones; the method was immunoSEQ multiplex PCR. The sample lists fewer than 75,000 clones; around 90% were seen once. The sequencing here drew on peripheral blood mononuclear cells (PBMCs), taken before the second cycle of nivolumab. These receptors all come from a human donor with classical Hodgkin lymphoma.

The rearrangement links TRBV30 to TRBJ1-1, with TRBD1 matching over 7 bases. The V segment lost 3 bases and the J segment 6 bases; nucleotides outside the gene matches: 13. Germline CDR1 reads GTSNPN; CDR2 reads SVGIG (reference sequence). This CDR3 has 15 residues. The DNA of the CDR3 is TGTGCCTGGAGGAGACAGGGTATCGATGGCTCTGAAGCTTTCTTT. This encodes CAWRRQGIDGSEAFF. Full variable domain (outside the CDR3, taken from reference TRBV30 and TRBJ1-1): SQTIHQWPATLVQPVGSPLSLECTVEGTSNPNLYWYRQAAGRGLQLLFYSVGIGQISSEVPQNLSASRPQDRQFILSSKKLLLSDSGFYLCAWRRQGIDGSEAFFGQGTRLTVV.

The chain combines TRBV6-6 with TRBJ2-2; either TRBD1 or TRBD2 may fit D (5 bases each). V shed 6 bases and J shed 0 bases, with 14 bases lying between them. The CDR3 loop spans 16 amino acids. The germline CDR1 and CDR2 sequences are MNHNY and SVGAGI (reference sequence). This CDR3 is CASRKSGTANTGELFF. The CDR3 coding sequence is TGTGCCAGCAGAAAGTCCGGGACGGCGAACACCGGGGAGCTGTTTTTT.

This rearrangement joins TRBV5-1 to TRBJ1-1; tentative D call: TRBD1 (5 bases). The length of the CDR3 is 15 residues. V lost 4 bases to trimming and J lost 1 base, with 14 bases between them. The germline gives CDR1 SGHRS, CDR2 YFSETQ. As DNA, the CDR3 is TGCGCCAGCAGCCGCCCGGTGGGGGGGAACACTGAAGCTTTCTTT. It encodes CASSRPVGGNTEAFF.

The chain has TRBV5-1 and TRBJ1-1; TRBD1 matches 7 bases. CDR1 is SGHRS, CDR2 YFSETQ, per germline. V trimming: 4 bases; J trimming: 2 bases; junction bases outside the gene matches: 8. The CDR3 is 15 residues long. The CDR3 DNA is TGCGCCAGCAGCCCGGAGACAGGGTCCAACACTGAAGCTTTCTTT. Translating it yields CASSPETGSNTEAFF.

V is TRBV19 and J is TRBJ1-2, with a possible D match to TRBD1 (6 bases). Germline assignment: CDR1 LNHDA and CDR2 SQIVND (reference sequence). The V and J ends lost 5 bases and 4 bases respectively, with 17 bases between them. The CDR3 is 15 amino acids. The CDR3 DNA sequence: TGTGCCAGTAGTCCTGATCGGACAGCCGCCTATGGCTACACCTTC. Amino acids: CASSPDRTAAYGYTF.

The rearrangement links TRBV27 to TRBJ1-4; D gene ambiguous. Looked up from germline, CDR1 is MNHEY and CDR2 is SMNVEV (reference sequence). The CDR3 spans 14 residues. Trimming took off 8 bases at V and 0 bases at J, with 10 bases between the two ends. CDR3 in DNA: TGTGCCAGCGGTGGACTTGCAACTAATGAAAAACTGTTTTTT. Protein product: CASGGLATNEKLFF.

This chain joins TRBV19 and TRBJ1-4, with 8 bases lining up with TRBD1. J lost 4 bases, V lost 5 bases, and 3 bases had no gene match. There are 14 residues in the CDR3. Looked up from germline, CDR1 is LNHDA and CDR2 is SQIVND (reference sequence). CDR3 loop: CASSEGQGNEKLFF. CDR3 sequence (DNA): TGTGCCAGTAGTGAAGGACAGGGTAATGAAAAACTGTTTTTT.

V is TRBV5-1 and J is TRBJ1-6; perhaps TRBD1 as D (6 bases). This CDR3 has 17 amino acids. Trimming removed 2 bases from V and 7 bases from J, with 19 bases in between. Germline lookup yields CDR1 SGHRS and CDR2 YFSETQ. CDR3 region: CASSLIALGQGNSPLHF. The CDR3 DNA reads as TGCGCCAGCAGCTTAATAGCTTTAGGGCAGGGGAATTCACCCCTCCACTTT.

CDR3 region: CASSLRQGTYEQYF. DNA for the CDR3: TGTGCCAGCAGCTTGCGGCAGGGGACCTACGAGCAGTACTTC. J is TRBJ2-7 and V is TRBV5-6; a weak D match, TRBD1 (6 bases). Germline V gene data show CDR1 as SGHDT and CDR2 as YYEEEE. CDR3 length equals 14 residues. Trimming left V 1 base short and J 2 bases short, with 10 bases between.